The clone carrying this T cell receptor (beta chain) was counted between two and nine times. Its specificity is unknown. The entry originates in a study of identical twins. V was cut by 6 bases and J by 1 base, with 13 bases left in between. CDR3 length: 14 residues. The V gene's germline CDR1 is SGHDT and CDR2 YYEEEE. TCRdb itself ran the 5' RACE reads through MiXCR, one entry per CDR3 protein. The sample has around 480,000 distinct CDR3 sequences; around an eighth are singletons. Broader study findings: Beta out-of-frame sequences showed weaker excess twin sharing. In cord blood, abundant beta clonotypes had fewer insertions; memory showed no trend.

These same records also appear under a second study, on yellow fever vaccine responses in identical twins.

The sequence was collected from a woman under 30 in good health. The rearrangement uses TRBV5-6 and TRBJ1-1; D remains unclear. The specimen sequenced was CD4+ T cells sorted from blood. The CDR3 DNA is TGTGCCAGCAACTCCGTCGGGCAGAACACTGAAGCTTTCTTT. Residues: CASNSVGQNTEAFF.